These T cell receptor beta chains were read from a single sample in a study of CD8+ T cells in alopecia areata. The data were produced by immunoSEQ multiplex PCR, yet TCRdb's version contains in-frame clones alone and is incomplete. The repertoire consists of over 200,000 clones, with 50% to 60% occurring once and the leading ten covering 0.45%. The source was CD4+ T cells sorted from blood, collected at week 0. The receptors shown here come from a human donor with alopecia areata. Each CDR3 is given with its conserved first and last residue. The D gene is left open where the match is weak. Some rows mark clone size as missing; the rest say once, few, many or name a class of expanded clone.

TRBJ1-1 few - 13 TRBV29-1 CSVGPGRNTEAFF TGCAGCGTTGGGCCAGGGCGGAACACTGAAGCTTTCTTT
TRBJ1-1 few - 15 TRBV6-5 CASSYSMARNTEAFF TGTGCCAGCAGTTACTCGATGGCTAGAAACACTGAAGCTTTCTTT
TRBJ1-2 - TRBD1 15 TRBV29-1 CSVEPRDSHTYGYTF TGCAGCGTTGAACCTCGGGACAGCCATACCTATGGCTACACCTTC
TRBJ2-1 - - 12 TRBV2 CASRLARNEQFF TGTGCCAGCAGACTTGCGCGCAATGAGCAGTTCTTC
TRBJ2-6 - TRBD1 15 TRBV10-2 CASRDRDGGANVLTF TGCGCCAGCAGGGACAGGGACGGTGGGGCCAACGTCCTGACTTTC
TRBJ2-5 - - 14 TRBV7-2 CASSYQGSGETQYF TGTGCCAGCAGCTACCAGGGCTCCGGAGAGACCCAGTACTTC
TRBJ2-1 few TRBD2 15 TRBV28 CASSSSGASYNEQFF TGTGCCAGCAGTTCAAGCGGGGCCTCCTACAATGAGCAGTTCTTC
TRBJ2-6 - - 15 TRBV11-2 CASSPVRSGANVLTF TGTGCCAGCAGCCCCGTCAGATCCGGGGCCAACGTCCTGACTTTC
TRBJ1-5 - - 13 TRBV19 CASGSGDNQPQHF TGTGCCAGTGGCTCTGGCGACAATCAGCCCCAGCATTTT
TRBJ1-1 - - 12 TRBV30 CAWGTLTGEAFF TGTGCCTGGGGTACCTTAACTGGTGAAGCTTTCTTT
TRBJ2-3 - - 17 TRBV28 CASSFRGRGLNTDTQYF TGTGCCAGCAGTTTCCGGGGCAGGGGCCTCAACACAGATACGCAGTATTTT
TRBJ2-7 - - 15 TRBV9 CASSVEMGSNYEQYF TGTGCCAGCAGCGTAGAAATGGGTTCGAACTACGAGCAGTACTTC
TRBJ2-7 few TRBD2 16 TRBV5-1 CASSHVLAGGPDEQYF TGCGCCAGCAGCCATGTCCTAGCGGGGGGGCCCGACGAGCAGTACTTC
TRBJ2-7 - TRBD2 15 TRBV6-5 CAISAVSGSKDEQYF TGTGCCATCAGTGCCGTTAGCGGGAGTAAGGACGAGCAGTACTTC
TRBJ1-1 few - 14 TRBV29-1 CSVLQGFVNTEAFF TGCAGCGTGTTACAGGGTTTTGTGAACACTGAAGCTTTCTTT
TRBJ2-4 few TRBD1 13 TRBV7-2 CASSQDRGSIQYF TGTGCCAGCAGCCAAGACAGGGGAAGCATTCAGTACTTC
TRBJ1-1 - - 16 TRBV7-9 CASTYTPVRGNTEAFF TGTGCCAGCACCTATACACCCGTCAGGGGGAACACTGAAGCTTTCTTT
TRBJ2-1 - TRBD2 13 TRBV7-9 CASSTGGYNEQFF TGTGCCAGCAGCACCGGGGGGTACAATGAGCAGTTCTTC
TRBJ2-7 few - 14 TRBV4-2 CASSQDSNGIEQYF TGTGCCAGCAGCCAAGATAGTAATGGCATCGAGCAGTACTTC
TRBJ1-1 many - 14 TRBV18 CASSPTGMNTEAFF TGTGCCAGCTCACCAACAGGGATGAACACTGAAGCTTTCTTT
TRBJ2-2 - TRBD1 16 TRBV5-1 CASSLVGRGLTGELFF TGCGCCAGCAGCTTGGTGGGCAGGGGGCTCACCGGGGAGCTGTTTTTT
TRBJ1-2 - - 13 TRBV7-8 CASSLRGQTLHTF TGTGCCAGCAGCCTCCGGGGACAAACACTCCACACCTTC
TRBJ2-3 few TRBD2 18 TRBV4-1 CASSQGRGTSGSADTQYF TGCGCCAGCAGCCAGGGAAGGGGGACTAGCGGGAGTGCAGATACGCAGTATTTT
TRBJ2-2 - TRBD1 14 TRBV30 CAWSGGQHTGELFF TGTGCCTGGAGTGGGGGACAGCACACCGGGGAGCTGTTTTTT
TRBJ2-3 - - 14 TRBV6-1 CATASQVAGDTQYF TGTGCCACAGCAAGCCAGGTGGCTGGAGATACGCAGTATTTT
TRBJ2-1 few - 12 TRBV29-1 CSVAIAGNEQFF TGCAGCGTTGCGATAGCTGGCAATGAGCAGTTCTTC
TRBJ2-5 - TRBD2 15 TRBV5-1 CASSLGGRNGETQYF TGCGCCAGCAGCTTGGGCGGGAGGAACGGTGAGACCCAGTACTTC
TRBJ1-6 once - 14 TRBV6-5 CASSRVDRNSPLHF TGTGCCAGCAGCCGGGTCGATAGAAATTCACCCCTCCACTTT
TRBJ1-4 - - 15 TRBV30 CAWSVNLATNEKLFF TGTGCCTGGAGTGTTAACCTTGCAACTAATGAAAAACTGTTTTTT
TRBJ2-3 few - 14 TRBV7-2 CASSLGRSTDTQYF TGTGCCAGCAGCTTAGGGCGAAGCACAGATACGCAGTATTTT
TRBJ1-2 - - 15 TRBV5-8 CASRPGQRTNYGYTF TGTGCCAGCCGTCCCGGACAGAGGACCAACTATGGCTACACCTTC
TRBJ2-1 - - 15 TRBV29-1 CSVEDGWTFYNEQFF TGCAGCGTTGAAGATGGCTGGACATTTTACAATGAGCAGTTCTTC
TRBJ1-2 few TRBD1 14 TRBV9 CASSAGTGRKGYTF TGTGCCAGCAGCGCCGGGACAGGGCGAAAGGGCTACACCTTC
TRBJ2-3 - - 11 TRBV30 CAWRGAGPQYF TGTGCCTGGAGGGGGGCGGGTCCGCAGTATTTT
TRBJ2-1 - TRBD1 16 TRBV9 CASSVGASLRGNEQFF TGTGCCAGCAGCGTAGGGGCTAGTCTCAGGGGGAATGAGCAGTTCTTC
TRBJ2-1 - - 14 TRBV6-5 CASSSTRGINEQFF TGTGCCAGCAGTTCTACCCGAGGTATCAATGAGCAGTTCTTC
TRBJ1-2 - TRBD1 14 TRBV5-1 CASSLGGGRDGYTF TGCGCCAGCAGCTTGGGAGGGGGCCGCGATGGCTACACCTTC
TRBJ2-5 - - 11 TRBV18 CASSNQETQYF TGTGCCAGCTCAAACCAAGAGACCCAGTACTTC
TRBJ2-3 few - 16 TRBV5-1 CASSREMVSRTDTQYF TGCGCCAGCTCTCGGGAGATGGTGAGTCGCACAGATACGCAGTATTTT
TRBJ2-2 few TRBD2 13 TRBV29-1 CSAERGGAGELFF TGCAGCGCCGAGCGGGGGGGCGCCGGGGAGCTGTTTTTT
TRBJ1-6 - - 15 TRBV13 CASSLTAGARSPLHF TGTGCCAGCAGCTTAACGGCAGGGGCGAGATCACCCCTCCACTTT
TRBJ1-1 - TRBD1 15 TRBV7-6 CASSFKAGGFAEAFF TGTGCCAGCAGCTTCAAGGCAGGGGGCTTCGCTGAAGCTTTCTTT
TRBJ2-4 - - 16 TRBV5-6 CASSWRSTALSDIQYF TGTGCCAGCAGCTGGAGATCGACAGCCCTTAGCGACATTCAGTACTTC
TRBJ1-5 few TRBD1 12 TRBV2 CASAQGGKPQHF TGTGCCTCAGCGCAGGGGGGGAAGCCCCAGCATTTT
TRBJ1-2 - - 11 TRBV28 CATGENYGYTF TGTGCCACCGGGGAAAACTATGGCTACACCTTC
TRBJ1-4 few - 13 TRBV6-7 CASKSGLNEKLFF TGTGCCAGCAAGTCGGGACTTAATGAAAAACTGTTTTTT
TRBJ2-1 - TRBD1 13 TRBV6-5 CASSRDRVNEQFF TGTGCCAGCAGCCGGGACAGGGTCAATGAGCAGTTCTTC